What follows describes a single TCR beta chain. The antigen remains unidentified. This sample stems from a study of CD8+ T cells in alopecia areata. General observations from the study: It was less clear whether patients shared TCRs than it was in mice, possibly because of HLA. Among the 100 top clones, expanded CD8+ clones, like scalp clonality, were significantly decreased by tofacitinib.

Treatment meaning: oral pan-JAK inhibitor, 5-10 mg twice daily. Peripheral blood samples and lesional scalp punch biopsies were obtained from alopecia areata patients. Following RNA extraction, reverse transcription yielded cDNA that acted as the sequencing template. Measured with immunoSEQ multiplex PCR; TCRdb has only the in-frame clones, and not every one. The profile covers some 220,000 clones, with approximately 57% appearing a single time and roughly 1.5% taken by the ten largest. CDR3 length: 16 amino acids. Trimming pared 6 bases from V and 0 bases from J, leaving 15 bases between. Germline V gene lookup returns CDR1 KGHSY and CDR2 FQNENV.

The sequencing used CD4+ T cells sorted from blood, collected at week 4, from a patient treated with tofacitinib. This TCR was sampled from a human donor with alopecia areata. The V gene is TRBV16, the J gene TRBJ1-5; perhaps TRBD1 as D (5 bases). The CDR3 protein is CASRARGTLSNQPQHF. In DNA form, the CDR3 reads TGTGCCAGCAGGGCCCGGGGCACCCTTAGCAATCAGCCCCAGCATTTT.